This entry lists 26 T cell receptor beta chains sequenced from one sample in a study of cytomegalovirus exposure and HLA in healthy donors. Amplification used 60 Vbeta primers and 13 Jbeta primers. Sequenced by immunoSEQ multiplex PCR; TCRdb stores in-frame clones only, minus some. Seen here are approximately 200,000 clones, 70% to 90% observed once, and the top ten hold around 2.1%. Sequencing was carried out using PBMCs. These TCRs come from a woman under 30 in good health and CMV-seropositive.

The rearrangement joins TRBV6-1 to TRBJ2-7; 8 nucleotides match TRBD2. The J segment lost 0 bases and the V segment lost 5 bases, leaving 6 bases of the junction unmatched. Per germline, CDR1 MNHNS and CDR2 SASEGT. The CDR3 is 15 amino acids. CDR3 sequence (DNA): TGTGCCAGCAGTTCAGTCCTAGCGGGCTCCTACGAGCAGTACTTC. Its translation: CASSSVLAGSYEQYF.

The chain is built from TRBV7-9 and TRBJ1-2; D gene ambiguous. The V gene's germline CDR1 is SEHNR and CDR2 FQNEAQ (reference sequence). V was clipped by 5 bases and J by 2 bases, with 15 bases between them. This CDR3 region has 15 residues. In nucleotides, the CDR3 is TGTGCCAGCAGCGCCTCACGGGAGACCAACTATGGCTACACCTTC. Translation gives CASSASRETNYGYTF.

Written as DNA, the CDR3 is TGCAGCGTCGAGGGTCGGGGGTTCATCGGGGAGCTGTTTTTT. It translates to CSVEGRGFIGELFF. The rearrangement uses TRBV29-1 and TRBJ2-2; TRBD2 is a possible D gene (6 bases). CDR1 SQVTM and CDR2 ANQGSEA come from the germline V gene. Trimming pared 6 bases from V and 7 bases from J, leaving 18 bases between. This CDR3 has 14 residues.

The chain carries TRBV7-3 and TRBJ1-6, with TRBD1 as a possible D gene (5 bases). With 5 bases removed from V and 7 bases from J, the gap between germline ends came to 9 bases. This CDR3 comprises 13 residues. Germline lookup yields CDR1 SGHTA and CDR2 FQGTGA. The CDR3 DNA reads TGTGCCAGCAGCCTGACAGCAAATTCACCCCTCCACTTT. It yields the protein CASSLTANSPLHF.

V gene TRBV6-6 combines with J gene TRBJ2-5; 9 bases are shared with TRBD2. The CDR3 totals 15 residues. Germline V gives CDR1 MNHNY, CDR2 SVGAGI (reference sequence). V lost 8 bases to trimming and J lost 5 bases; unmatched junction nucleotides: 12. The CDR3 nucleotides are TGTGCCAGCCGAAAGAGGGCTAGCGGGGTCGAGACCCAGTACTTC. It is translated as CASRKRASGVETQYF.

The rearrangement uses TRBV7-2 and TRBJ2-7; possible D gene TRBD2, 6 bases. Germline V CDR1 and CDR2: SGHTA, FQGNSA. CDR3 size: 15 residues. The V gene lost 4 bases and the J gene lost 3 bases, with 16 bases spanning the gap. CDR3 DNA: TGTGCCAGCAGCTACAGGAGGGATACCAACTACGAGCAGTACGTC. It encodes CASSYRRDTNYEQYV.

The V gene is TRBV11-1, the J gene TRBJ2-1, with 7 nucleotides matching TRBD1. The V segment lost 3 bases and the J segment 7 bases; nucleotides outside the gene matches: 6. This CDR3 is built from 14 residues. From germline, CDR1 is SGHAT and CDR2 FQDESV (reference sequence). CDR3 DNA sequence: TGTGCCAGCAGCTTCGAGACAGGGTTTAATGAGCAGTTCTTC. Protein: CASSFETGFNEQFF.

The chain recombines TRBV28 with TRBJ1-2; D is uncertain. The CDR3 covers 14 residues. Germline lookup yields CDR1 MDHEN and CDR2 SYDVKM. V was cut by 4 bases and J by 0 bases, with 9 bases left in between. CDR3 region: CASSYSKANYGYTF. The CDR3 DNA is TGTGCCAGCAGTTACAGTAAAGCTAACTATGGCTACACCTTC.

V is TRBV5-6 and J is TRBJ2-3; D possibly corresponds to TRBD2 (6 bases). CDR1 SGHDT and CDR2 YYEEEE come from the germline V gene. The V and J ends lost 3 bases and 1 base respectively, with 15 bases between them. The CDR3 spans 16 residues. In DNA, the CDR3 is TGTGCCAGCAGCTCCTGGGGAAAGCGGGGCACAGATACGCAGTATTTT. Protein product: CASSSWGKRGTDTQYF.

The V call is TRBV28, the J call TRBJ1-2, with 7 bases lining up with TRBD1. Germline V gene sequence: CDR1 MDHEN, CDR2 SYDVKM. J lost 7 bases, V lost 3 bases, and 5 bases had no gene match. The CDR3 is 13 residues long. The CDR3 loop reads CASSFDRVGGYTF. Here the CDR3 DNA reads TGTGCCAGCAGTTTCGACAGGGTTGGTGGCTACACCTTC.

The chain carries TRBV13 and TRBJ2-3, with 14 bases that match TRBD2. This CDR3 has 21 residues. J was trimmed by 1 base and V by 5 bases; bases with no gene match: 17. CDR1 and CDR2 (germline): PRHDT, FYEKMQ (reference sequence). The CDR3 spells CASSLQPPGLAGVPRTDTQYF. The DNA of the CDR3 is TGTGCCAGCAGCCTACAGCCCCCGGGACTAGCGGGGGTGCCTCGCACAGATACGCAGTATTTT. Full variable domain (outside the CDR3, taken from reference TRBV13 and TRBJ2-3): AAGVIQSPRHLIKEKRETATLKCYPIPRHDTVYWYQQGPGQDPQFLISFYEKMQSDKGSIPDRFSAQQFSDYHSELNMSSLELGDSALYFCASSLQPPGLAGVPRTDTQYFGPGTRLTVL.

The rearrangement uses TRBV9 and TRBJ2-2; the D is unclear. Germline loops: CDR1 SGDLS, CDR2 YYNGEE. V was shortened by 0 bases and J by 0 bases, with 9 bases between the two germline ends. The CDR3 has 16 residues. The CDR3 DNA follows: TGTGCCAGCAGCGTAGAAGCTCCCGCGAACACCGGGGAGCTGTTTTTT. This encodes CASSVEAPANTGELFF.

The rearrangement uses TRBV4-3 and TRBJ2-5; D is ambiguous. Trimming stripped 0 bases from V and 1 base from J, with 9 bases between. CDR3 length: 15 amino acids. Looked up from germline, CDR1 is LGHNA and CDR2 is YSLEER. The CDR3 reads CASSQEWALQETQYF. As DNA, the CDR3 is TGCGCCAGCAGCCAAGAGTGGGCCCTCCAAGAGACCCAGTACTTC.

The rearrangement uses TRBV9 and TRBJ1-6; no reliable D call. Germline values: CDR1 SGDLS, CDR2 YYNGEE. Trimming left V 3 bases short and J 4 bases short, with 5 bases between. The CDR3 has 13 amino acids. The CDR3 loop reads CASSGAYNSPLHF. The CDR3 DNA sequence: TGTGCCAGCAGCGGAGCTTATAATTCACCCCTCCACTTT.

The V gene is TRBV5-6, the J gene TRBJ2-7; 9 positions agree with TRBD2. The CDR3 has 17 residues. After removal of 4 bases from V and 3 bases from J, the junction contained 14 bases not matched to a gene. CDR1 and CDR2 (germline): SGHDT, YYEEEE. The CDR3 region has the DNA TGTGCCAGCAGCATTCCGGGACTAGCCTTTCCGTTCTACGAGCAGTACGTC. It is translated as CASSIPGLAFPFYEQYV.

This clone was seen once. The J gene is TRBJ2-3, the V gene TRBV5-1; 8 bases align to TRBD1. CDR1 is SGHRS and CDR2 is YFSETQ in the germline V gene. This CDR3 is 14 amino acids long. J was trimmed by 4 bases and V by 2 bases; bases with no gene match: 3. The CDR3 loop is CASSFGDRSDTQYF. The CDR3 DNA reads as TGCGCCAGCAGCTTCGGGGACAGGTCAGATACGCAGTATTTT.

Concerning this clone itself: The germline gene is not matched at one end of the junction; a read error may be the cause. The chain carries TRBV7-8 and TRBJ1-4; the D gene is possibly TRBD1 (6 bases). The CDR3 is 12 residues long. Per the germline V gene, CDR1 is SGHVS and CDR2 is FQNEAQ. The CDR3 loop reads CASSSGTSPGTF. CDR3 in DNA: TGTGCCAGCAGCTCAGGGACATCTCCGGGGACATTT.

DNA of the CDR3: TGTGCCAGCAGCTTAGATCTGGCGGGGGGGCCGGCCGGGGAGCTGTTTTTT. This translates into CASSLDLAGGPAGELFF. This chain links TRBV11-3 with TRBJ2-2; 9 bases align to TRBD2. The V and J ends lost 0 bases and 6 bases, in that order; junction bases with no gene match: 8. This CDR3 has 17 amino acids. Germline V gives CDR1 SGHNT, CDR2 YENEEA.

Of note for this clone: The same CDR3 can be traced to other DNA sequences in this sample. The rearrangement joins TRBV4-2 to TRBJ2-7, with D perhaps matching TRBD2 (5 bases). V was shortened by 0 bases and J by 4 bases, with 13 bases between the two germline ends. Germline loops: CDR1 LGHNA, CDR2 YNFKEQ. The CDR3 is 15 residues long. This CDR3 reads CASSQDENSAYEQYF. In DNA, the CDR3 is TGTGCCAGCAGCCAAGATGAGAATAGCGCTTACGAGCAGTACTTC.

This clone showed up just a few times. The J gene is TRBJ1-1, the V gene TRBV5-5; TRBD1 matches at 7 bases. The CDR3 is 14 residues long. V gave up 3 bases and J gave up 0 bases; unmatched junction bases: 2. Per germline, CDR1 SGHKS and CDR2 YYEKEE (reference sequence). CDR3 nucleotide sequence: TGTGCCAGCAGCTGGGGACAGCTGAACACTGAAGCTTTCTTT. It translates to CASSWGQLNTEAFF.

This chain uses TRBV19 with TRBJ1-1, with 7 bases matching TRBD1. V dropped 5 bases and J dropped 5; count of bases not matched to a gene: 8. The length of the CDR3 is 14 residues. The germline V gene encodes CDR1 LNHDA and CDR2 SQIVND (reference sequence). The CDR3 here is CASSSTGFRTEAFF. The CDR3 DNA reads as TGTGCCAGTAGTTCGACAGGGTTTCGAACTGAAGCTTTCTTT.

The chain has TRBV30 and TRBJ1-2, with TRBD1 matching over 7 bases. The V gene's germline CDR1 is GTSNPN and CDR2 SVGIG (reference sequence). The trim removed 7 bases at V and 0 bases at J, leaving 23 bases unmatched. This CDR3 comprises 19 residues. In DNA, the CDR3 is TGTGCCTCCGAATCCGGGACAGCCAAGAGAATACCAACTAACTATGGCTACACCTTC. The encoded protein is CASESGTAKRIPTNYGYTF.

The chain links TRBV7-7 to TRBJ2-2; tentative D call: TRBD2 (5 bases). Germline CDR1 is SSHAT and CDR2 is FNYEAQ (reference sequence). The CDR3 runs 15 residues. V lost 4 bases, J lost 1 base, and 10 bases lay in between. CDR3 sequence: CASSSGGLNTGELFF. The DNA of the CDR3 is TGTGCCAGCAGCTCAGGAGGACTGAACACCGGGGAGCTGTTTTTT.

The CDR3 coding sequence is TGTGCCAGCAACAGTCTAGCGGGGGAAGGCGAGCAGTACTTC. Its protein is CASNSLAGEGEQYF. This chain connects TRBV6-5 to TRBJ2-7; 10 nucleotides align to TRBD2. With V trimmed by 7 bases and J by 6 bases, 9 bases remained unmatched. This CDR3 region has 14 residues. Per germline, CDR1 MNHEY and CDR2 SVGAGI.

This chain connects TRBV7-8 to TRBJ1-1, with 7 bases identical to TRBD1. V dropped 5 bases and J dropped 3; count of bases not matched to a gene: 6. The CDR3 runs to 14 residues. Germline loops: CDR1 SGHVS, CDR2 FQNEAQ. The CDR3 DNA reads as TGTGCCAGCAGCCCCTGGGACAGAGACACTGAAGCTTTCTTT. Protein sequence: CASSPWDRDTEAFF.

The V call is TRBV6-6, the J call TRBJ2-7; 9 bases line up with TRBD1. J was trimmed by 3 bases and V by 7 bases; bases with no gene match: 10. The CDR3 extends over 15 amino acids. Germline CDR1 MNHNY, CDR2 SVGAGI (reference sequence). CDR3 amino acids: CASNSGTGKLYEQYV. Here the CDR3 DNA reads TGTGCCAGCAACTCCGGGACAGGGAAGCTCTACGAGCAGTACGTC.